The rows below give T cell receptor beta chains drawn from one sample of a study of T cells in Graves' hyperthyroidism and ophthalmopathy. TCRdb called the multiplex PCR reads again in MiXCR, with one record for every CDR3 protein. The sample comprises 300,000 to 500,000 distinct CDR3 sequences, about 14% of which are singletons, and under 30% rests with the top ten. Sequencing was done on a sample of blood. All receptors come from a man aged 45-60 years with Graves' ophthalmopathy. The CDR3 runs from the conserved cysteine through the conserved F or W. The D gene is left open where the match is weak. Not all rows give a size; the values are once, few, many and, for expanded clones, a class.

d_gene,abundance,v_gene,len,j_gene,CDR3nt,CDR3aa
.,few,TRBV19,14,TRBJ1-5,TGTGCCAGTAGTATGCTTGAACGCAATCAGCCCCAGCATTTT,CASSMLERNQPQHF
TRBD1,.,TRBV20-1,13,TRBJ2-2,TGCAGTGCACTACAGGGGCACACCGGGGAGCTGTTTTTT,CSALQGHTGELFF
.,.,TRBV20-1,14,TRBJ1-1,TGCAGTGCCAGAAAGGAAGGGGCGTCCGCTGAAGCTTTCTTT,CSARKEGASAEAFF
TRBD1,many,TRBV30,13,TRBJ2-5,TGTGCCTGGATGGGACAGGGGCAAGAGACCCAGTACTTC,CAWMGQGQETQYF
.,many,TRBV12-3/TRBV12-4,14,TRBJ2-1,TGTGCCAGCAGTCCCCAAAGCTCCTACAATGAGCAGTTCTTC,CASSPQSSYNEQFF
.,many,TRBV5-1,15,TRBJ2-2,TGCGCCAGCAGCTCCACTAGCCGAGGGTCCGGGGAGCTGTTTTTT,CASSSTSRGSGELFF
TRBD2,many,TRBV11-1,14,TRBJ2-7,TGTGCCAGCAGCCCACGACTAGCGGGTGGCGAGCAGTACTTC,CASSPRLAGGEQYF
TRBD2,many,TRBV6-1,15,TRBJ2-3,TGTGCCAGCAGTTCAAGCGGGAGGGCTTCAGATACGCAGTATTTT,CASSSSGRASDTQYF
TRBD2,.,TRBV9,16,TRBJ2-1,TGTGCCAGCAGCGTAGATGTTAGCGGGGCCTACAATGAGCAGTTCTTC,CASSVDVSGAYNEQFF
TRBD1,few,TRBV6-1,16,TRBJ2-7,TGTGCCAGCAGAAGAGCCCGGGACAGGGGGCCCTACGAGCAGTACTTC,CASRRARDRGPYEQYF
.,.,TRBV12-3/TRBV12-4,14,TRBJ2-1,TGTGCCAGCAGTTTACTTCCGGGGTACAATGAGCAGTTCTTC,CASSLLPGYNEQFF
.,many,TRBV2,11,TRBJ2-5,TGTGCCAGCAGTGATTGGACACTTTCGTACTTC,CASSDWTLSYF
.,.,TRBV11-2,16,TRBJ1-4,TGTGCCAGCAGCCCCTCATCCGGTTTAGGGAGGGAAAAACTGTTTTTT,CASSPSSGLGREKLFF
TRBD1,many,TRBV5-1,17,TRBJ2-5,TGCGCCAGCAGCTCCCGACAGGGATCGGGTTTCCAAGAGACCCAGTACTTC,CASSSRQGSGFQETQYF
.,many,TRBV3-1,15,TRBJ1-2,TGTGCCAGCAGCCAAGACCTCTCACAAAACTATGGCTACACCTTC,CASSQDLSQNYGYTF
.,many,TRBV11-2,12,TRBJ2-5,TGTGCCAGCAGCTTAGATTCGGGGACCCAGTACTTC,CASSLDSGTQYF
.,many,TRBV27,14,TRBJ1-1,TGTGCCAGCAGTTTGATCGGAGGGCGTACTGAAGCTTTCTTT,CASSLIGGRTEAFF
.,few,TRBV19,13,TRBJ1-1,TGTGCCAGTATGGAGACCGTGGACACTGAAGCTTTCTTT,CASMETVDTEAFF
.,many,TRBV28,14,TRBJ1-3,TGTGCCAGCAGTTTGACCAGGGGAAGAAACACCATATATTTT,CASSLTRGRNTIYF
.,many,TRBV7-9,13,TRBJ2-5,TGTGCCAGCAGCCCCCAAAATCAAGAGACCCAGTACTTC,CASSPQNQETQYF
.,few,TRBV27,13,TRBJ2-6,TGTGCCAGCAGTTTCGATGGGGCCAACGTCCTGACTTTC,CASSFDGANVLTF
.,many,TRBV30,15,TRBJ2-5,TGTGCCTGCTCCCTACGGGGCAGAAAAGGAGAGACCCAGTACTTC,CACSLRGRKGETQYF
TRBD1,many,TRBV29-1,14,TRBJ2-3,TGCAGCGTTGAAGGCCAGGGGGTCACAGATACGCAGTATTTT,CSVEGQGVTDTQYF
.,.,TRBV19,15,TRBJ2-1,TGTGCCAGTAGTATAAAAGGGGTGGCTGGCAATGAGCAGTTCTTC,CASSIKGVAGNEQFF
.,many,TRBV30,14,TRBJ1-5,TGTGCCTGGAGTGTATCCGCATCGGGTCAGCCCCAGCATTTT,CAWSVSASGQPQHF
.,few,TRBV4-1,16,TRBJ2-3,TGCGCCAGCAGCCTGATTGGGCCGGACAGCACAGATACGCAGTATTTT,CASSLIGPDSTDTQYF
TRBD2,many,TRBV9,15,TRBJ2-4,TGTGCCAGCAGCGTAGCGGGAGGGCCCAAAAACATTCAGTACTTC,CASSVAGGPKNIQYF
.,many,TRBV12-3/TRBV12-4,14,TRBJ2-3,TGTGCCAGCAGGGGCGGGACTAGCACAGATACGCAGTATTTT,CASRGGTSTDTQYF
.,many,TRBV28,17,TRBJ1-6,TGTGCCAGCAGTTTATCGAGCGGGTCCCTGAATAATTCACCCCTCCACTTT,CASSLSSGSLNNSPLHF
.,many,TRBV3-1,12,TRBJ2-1,TGTGCCAGCAGCCAGTTGCGGGCAGGGCAGTTCTTC,CASSQLRAGQFF
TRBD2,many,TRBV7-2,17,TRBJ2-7,TGTGCCAGCAGCTTAAGAGGGACTAGCGGGAGAACCCACGAGCAGTACTTC,CASSLRGTSGRTHEQYF
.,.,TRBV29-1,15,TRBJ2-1,TGCAGCGTTGAAGAAAAAGGACAGATAAAGGATGAGCAGTTCTTC,CSVEEKGQIKDEQFF
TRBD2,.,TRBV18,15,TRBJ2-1,TGTGCCAGCCTCAATAGCGGGAGCTCCTACAATGAGCAGTTCTTC,CASLNSGSSYNEQFF
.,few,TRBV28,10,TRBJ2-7,TGTGCCAGCAGTCGCCAGGGGCAGTACTTC,CASSRQGQYF
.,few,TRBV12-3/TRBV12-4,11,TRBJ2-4,TGTGCCAGCAGCCTCGATCGGTTTCAGTACTTC,CASSLDRFQYF
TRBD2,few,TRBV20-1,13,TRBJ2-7,TGCAGTGCTGGGACTAGCGGAACCTACGAGCAGTACTTC,CSAGTSGTYEQYF
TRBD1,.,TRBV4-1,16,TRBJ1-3,TGCGCCAGCAGCCCCGAGACAGGGTACTCTGGAAACACCATATATTTT,CASSPETGYSGNTIYF
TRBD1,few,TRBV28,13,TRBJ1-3,TGTGCCAGCGGTCCAGGGGGGAGGAACACCATATATTTT,CASGPGGRNTIYF
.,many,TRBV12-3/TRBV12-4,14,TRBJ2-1,TGTGCCAGCAGTTTTGGGCGGGTTCAACATGAGCAGTTCTTC,CASSFGRVQHEQFF
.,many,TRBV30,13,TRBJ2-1,TGTGCCTGGAGTCGGGAATCGGTAGGTGAGCAGTTCTTC,CAWSRESVGEQFF
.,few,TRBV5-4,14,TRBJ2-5,TGTGCCAGCAGCCCCCAGGGGATCCAAGAGACCCAGTACTTC,CASSPQGIQETQYF
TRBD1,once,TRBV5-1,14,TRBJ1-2,TGCGCCAGCAGCTCCGGGACAGGGGACTATGGCTACACCTTC,CASSSGTGDYGYTF
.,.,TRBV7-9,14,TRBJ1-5,TGTGCCAGCAGCTTAGCACATGATGGTCAGCCCCAGCATTTT,CASSLAHDGQPQHF
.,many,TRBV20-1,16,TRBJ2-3,TGCAGTGCTAGAGATGGGGCTAGCGAGTCCGGGGATACGCAGTATTTT,CSARDGASESGDTQYF
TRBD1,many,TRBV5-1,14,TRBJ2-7,TGCGCCAGCAACGCCGGACAGGGCTCCTACGAGCAGTACTTC,CASNAGQGSYEQYF
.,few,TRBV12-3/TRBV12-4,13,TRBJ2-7,TGTGCCAGCAGTTTGACCCCCTCCTACGAGCAGTACTTC,CASSLTPSYEQYF
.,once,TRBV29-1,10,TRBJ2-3,TGCAGCACGGGGGCGGATACGCAGTATTTT,CSTGADTQYF
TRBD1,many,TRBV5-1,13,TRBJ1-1,TGCGCCAGCAGCGCGCGGGACAGACTCGGAGCTTTCTTT,CASSARDRLGAFF
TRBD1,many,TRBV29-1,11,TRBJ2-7,TGCAGCGTTGGTACAGGGGTTGAGCAGTACTTC,CSVGTGVEQYF
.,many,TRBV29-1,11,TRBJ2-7,TGCAGCGTTGACATCTCCTACGAGCAGTACTTC,CSVDISYEQYF
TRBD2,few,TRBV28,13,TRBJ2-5,TGTGCCAGCAGACCGGGACTAGCGGAGACCCAGTACTTC,CASRPGLAETQYF
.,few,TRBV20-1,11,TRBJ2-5,TGCAGCGCCTTCTGGTTGGAGGCGGCGTACTTC,CSAFWLEAAYF
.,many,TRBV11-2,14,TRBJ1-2,TGTGCCAGCAGCTCCAACAGGGCTAACTATGGCTACACCTTC,CASSSNRANYGYTF
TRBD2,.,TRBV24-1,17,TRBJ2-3,TGTGCCACCAGTGAATCTAGCGGGAGGGCGGGCACAGATACGCAGTATTTT,CATSESSGRAGTDTQYF
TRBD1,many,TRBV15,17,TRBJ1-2,TGTGCCACCAGCAGAGGGGGAATAGGGGGCGCGGGAGAAGGCTACACCTTC,CATSRGGIGGAGEGYTF
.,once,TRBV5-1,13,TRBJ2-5,TGCGCCAGCAGCTTTCGAATCTTGGAGACCCAGTACTTC,CASSFRILETQYF
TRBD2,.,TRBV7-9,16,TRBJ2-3,TGTGCCAGCAGCTTAGGACTAGCCCGCTCCAAAAGTACGCAGTATTTT,CASSLGLARSKSTQYF
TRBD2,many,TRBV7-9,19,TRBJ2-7,TGTGCCAGCAGCTTGAGGACTAGCGGGAGTAAGGGGTCCTCCTACGAGCAGTACTTC,CASSLRTSGSKGSSYEQYF